The following is a T cell receptor (beta chain) sequence with its context. The method was immunoSEQ multiplex PCR; TCRdb's version includes in-frame clones alone and lacks a portion of them. The sample yields 150,000 or so clones, around 78% seen once. The data were taken from a study of blood T cell repertoires in COVID-19. Trimming took off 0 bases at V and 8 bases at J, with 17 bases between the two ends. Per germline, CDR1 SGHKS and CDR2 YYEKEE (reference sequence). The CDR3 length is 16 residues. The V call is TRBV5-5, the J call TRBJ1-4; weak D call: TRBD1 (5 bases). This receptor was obtained from a woman aged 45-65 years who had recovered from COVID-19. Sequences were obtained from PBMCs or T cells enriched from blood (not recorded which). CDR3 region: CASSLGAGGLGEKLFF. CDR3 bases: TGTGCCAGCAGCTTGGGAGCCGGGGGGTTGGGAGAAAAACTGTTTTTT.